The entry below describes one T cell receptor beta chain. CDR3 size: 13 residues. Germline V CDR1 and CDR2: MDHEN, SYDVKM. V dropped 7 bases and J dropped 4 bases, with 13 bases sitting between them. The data are from a study of T cells after yellow fever vaccination. Via MiXCR, TCRdb re-called the 5' RACE reads, giving one row per CDR3 protein. The sample has about 580,000 distinct CDR3 sequences, about a sixth seen once. V and J are TRBV28 and TRBJ2-5; the D call may be TRBD1 or TRBD2 (5 bases each). The receptor comes from a man aged 18 to 29 who received the YFV17D yellow fever vaccine. Sequencing used PBMCs, obtained 4 to 5 days after the first yellow fever vaccination. The CDR3 DNA reads TGTGCCAGCACTGAGGGGAACACAGAGACCCAGTACTTC. This encodes CASTEGNTETQYF. The full variable domain, rest sourced from reference TRBV28 and TRBJ2-5, is DVKVTQSSRYLVKRTGEKVFLECVQDMDHENMFWYRQDPGLGLRLIYFSYDVKMKEKGDIPEGYSVSREKKERFSLILESASTNQTSMYLCASTEGNTETQYFGPGTRLLVL.